This T cell receptor (beta chain) was found in a study of early T cells in non-severe SARS-CoV-2 infection. Study conclusions and caveats: VDJdb-based matching was biased toward anti-spike CD8 responses and missed private and CD4 specificities.

TCRdb redid the calling of the 5' RACE reads with MiXCR, one entry per CDR3 protein. The table lists 68,000 or so distinct CDR3 sequences, 11% of them singletons, with 6.4% in the top ten. V was pared by 6 bases and J by 5 bases, with 6 bases of the junction left unmatched. CDR3 size: 13 residues. In its sample, this clonotype was seen a few times. Its antigen is not identified. The origin of this receptor is an adult who was a healthcare worker with PCR-confirmed SARS-CoV-2 infection or an uninfected control (not recorded which). The specimen sequenced was whole blood. J is TRBJ2-5 and V is TRBV12-3 or TRBV12-4; 7 bases line up with TRBD2. The CDR3 reads CASRRDGGETQYF. CDR3 nucleotide sequence: TGTGCCAGCAGAAGGGACGGGGGGGAGACCCAGTACTTC.